This passage covers 7 T cell receptor beta chains from one sample sequenced in a study of blood T cell repertoires in COVID-19. Method: immunoSEQ multiplex PCR; TCRdb's copy keeps in-frame clones and lacks some. The sample has 55,000 to 75,000 clones, more than 85% seen once. The sequencing sample was made of peripheral blood. These receptors were obtained from a human donor with active COVID-19. The donor label of this sample is uncertain.

The V call is TRBV30, the J call TRBJ2-3; TRBD2 is a possible D gene (6 bases). Germline CDR1 is GTSNPN and CDR2 is SVGIG (reference sequence). V was shortened by 1 base and J by 4 bases, with 9 bases between the two germline ends. The length of the CDR3 is 13 residues. The CDR3 spells CAWSEPGADTQYF. The CDR3 nucleotides read TGTGCCTGGAGTGAACCGGGGGCAGATACGCAGTATTTT.

The genes are TRBV3-1 (or the pseudogene TRBV3-2) and TRBJ2-5; possible D gene TRBD2, 7 bases. Germline V gene lookup returns CDR1 LGHDT and CDR2 YNNKEL (reference sequence). CDR3 length: 14 amino acids. The V and J ends lost 4 bases and 1 base respectively, with 10 bases between them. This CDR3 reads CASSRGGSQETQYF. CDR3 nucleotides: TGTGCCAGCAGCCGGGGGGGCAGCCAAGAGACCCAGTACTTC.

The V gene is TRBV13, the J gene TRBJ1-1; 11 positions match TRBD1. Germline-derived CDR1 and CDR2 are PRHDT and FYEKMQ (reference sequence). Trimming cost V 6 bases and J 5 bases; bases outside gene matches: 11. The CDR3 runs to 16 residues. CDR3 nucleotides: TGTGCCAGCAGTCCGGACAGGGGGCGGACTGGGACTGAAGCTTTCTTT. Amino acid sequence: CASSPDRGRTGTEAFF.

The chain joins TRBV28 to TRBJ2-1, with 7 nucleotides matching TRBD1. The CDR3 covers 13 residues. J was trimmed by 6 bases and V by 2 bases; bases with no gene match: 1. Germline CDR1 is MDHEN and CDR2 is SYDVKM. The CDR3 DNA sequence: TGTGCCAGCAGTTTAAACAGGGGCAATGAGCAGTTCTTC. This translates into CASSLNRGNEQFF.

The chain recombines TRBV27 with TRBJ2-7; D may be TRBD1 (6 bases). Per the germline V gene, CDR1 is MNHEY and CDR2 is SMNVEV (reference sequence). The CDR3 totals 15 residues. The ends were cut back, 11 bases at V and 3 bases at J, with 23 bases in the middle. The CDR3 here is CARLPTGLNYYEQYF. In DNA, the CDR3 is TGTGCCCGCCTTCCTACAGGGTTAAATTACTACGAGCAGTACTTC.

This chain links TRBV5-1 with TRBJ2-7; a possible D gene is TRBD1 (6 bases). The CDR3 spans 16 residues. Germline V CDR1 and CDR2: SGHRS, YFSETQ. Trimming cost V 0 bases and J 0 bases, with 13 bases left between them. The DNA for the CDR3 is TGCGCCAGCAGCTTGGGGGGGCGGGCTGGCTCCTACGAGCAGTACTTC. Protein sequence: CASSLGGRAGSYEQYF. Full variable domain (missing parts from reference TRBV5-1 and TRBJ2-7): KAGVTQTPRYLIKTRGQQVTLSCSPISGHRSVSWYQQTPGQGLQFLFEYFSETQRNKGNFPGRFSGRQFSNSRSEMNVSTLELGDSALYLCASSLGGRAGSYEQYFGPGTRLTVT.

On this clone itself: Other DNA sequences in this sample translate to the same CDR3. The chain has TRBV5-1 and TRBJ1-1; 8 bases line up with TRBD1. V shed 4 bases, J shed 1 base, and the junction held 3 bases outside the gene matches. Germline loops: CDR1 SGHRS, CDR2 YFSETQ. There are 14 residues in the CDR3. The CDR3 DNA is TGCGCCAGCAGCCTGGACAGGGCGAACACTGAAGCTTTCTTT. Its translation is CASSLDRANTEAFF.